Described below is a single T cell receptor beta chain sequence and its context. Its antigen is not identified. The CDR3 loop spans 15 amino acids. Trimming stripped 4 bases from V and 4 bases from J, with 14 bases between. Germline CDR1 SGHRS, CDR2 YFSETQ. This specimen belongs to a study of identical twins. Whole-study results and caveats: With monozygotic twins, out-of-frame TCR alpha sharing exceeded what models estimated.

Template switching, a step in the protocol, added a universal primer site, and cDNA carried unique molecular identifiers. MiXCR, run by TCRdb on the 5' RACE reads, gives a single entry per CDR3 protein. The sample has some 630,000 distinct CDR3 sequences, roughly 7.1% seen once. This same sample was also part of a study on yellow fever vaccine responses in identical twins.

This sequence joins TRBV5-1 and TRBJ2-2; possible D gene TRBD1, 7 bases. Sample: PBMCs. The clonotype comes from a woman aged 18 to 35 in good health. In DNA form, the CDR3 reads TGCGCCAGCAGCGCCACAGGGGAGGTCACCGGGGAGCTGTTTTTT. Protein sequence: CASSATGEVTGELFF.